Reported below is one T cell receptor beta chain. The antigen is undetermined. The source of the sample is a study of shared clonotypes between healthy human individuals. The study, taken as a whole, reports: A handful of donors held roughly 5% of naive CD4 clonotypes in common.

The CDR3 is 17 amino acids. The protocol was immunoSEQ multiplex PCR, while the TCRdb copy is restricted to in-frame clones and leaves out a portion. The table records some 1.1 million clones, roughly 80% of them present only once. This TCR derives from a man younger than 35 in good health. Some clones in this sample may be carry-over from other donors' samples. The chain is built from TRBV21-1 and TRBJ2-5; TRBD2, the table's D call, lacks a check against the DNA. TRBV21-1 is an annotated pseudogene. The sequencing input was memory CD4+ T cells from PBMCs. The subset: CD45RA-negative fraction. CDR3 DNA sequence: TGTGCCAGCAGCAAAGAAGGTACTAGCGGGGACCAAGAGACCCAGTACTTC. It translates to CASSKEGTSGDQETQYF.